Described below is a single TCR beta chain sequence and its context. Antigen specificity is unknown. Isolation of PBMCs gave at least 6.5 million cells per sample. The sample belongs to a study of blood T cells in healthy people across ages. Notes on the study in general: Long-lived and aged donors differed, with more naive CD4+ cells and higher diversity in the long-lived. Bulk PBMC profiling left naive and antigen-experienced comparisons inconclusive.

Trimming removed 5 bases from V and 4 bases from J, with 11 bases in between. In germline, CDR1 is SGHTA, CDR2 FQGNSA. CDR3 length equals 13 residues. The second PCR ran about 6 to 11 cycles with a sample-barcoded 5' primer and J-beta primers. MiXCR was run by TCRdb on the 5' RACE reads, yielding one entry per CDR3 protein. The data hold approximately 600,000 distinct CDR3 sequences, with under 65% observed a single time. V and J are TRBV7-2 and TRBJ1-1; no clear D gene. The sequence came from a man in his fifties or sixties in good health. The sequenced sample consisted of blood. The CDR3 DNA reads as TGTGCCAGCAGCCCCTCAGTCAGCACTGAAGCTTTCTTT. Encoded protein: CASSPSVSTEAFF.